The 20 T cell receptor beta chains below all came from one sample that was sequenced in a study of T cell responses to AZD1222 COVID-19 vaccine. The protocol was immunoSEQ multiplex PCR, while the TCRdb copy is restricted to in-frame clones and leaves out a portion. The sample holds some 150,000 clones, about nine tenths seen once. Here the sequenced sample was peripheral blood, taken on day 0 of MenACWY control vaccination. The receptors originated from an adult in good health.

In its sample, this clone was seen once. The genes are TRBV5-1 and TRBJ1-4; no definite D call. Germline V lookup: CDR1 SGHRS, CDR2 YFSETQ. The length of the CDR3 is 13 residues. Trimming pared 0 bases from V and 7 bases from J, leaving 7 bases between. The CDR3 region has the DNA TGCGCCAGCAGCTTGGCCTTTGGTGAAAAACTGTTTTTT. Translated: CASSLAFGEKLFF.

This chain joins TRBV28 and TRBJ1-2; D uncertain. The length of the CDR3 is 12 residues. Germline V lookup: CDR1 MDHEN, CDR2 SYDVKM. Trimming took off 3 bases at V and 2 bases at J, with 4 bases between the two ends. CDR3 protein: CASSLNNYGYTF. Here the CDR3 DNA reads TGTGCCAGCAGTTTGAACAACTATGGCTACACCTTC.

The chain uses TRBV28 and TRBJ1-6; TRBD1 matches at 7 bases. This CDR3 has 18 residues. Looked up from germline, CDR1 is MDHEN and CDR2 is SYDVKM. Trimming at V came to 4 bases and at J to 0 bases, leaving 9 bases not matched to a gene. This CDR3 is CASSSQGVTFSYNSPLHF. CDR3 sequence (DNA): TGTGCCAGCAGTTCCCAGGGGGTGACTTTCTCCTATAATTCACCCCTCCACTTT.

The CDR3 bases are TGTGCCAGCAGCGGTTGGGAGGGGCGAAGGTTTTCCGGGGAGCTGTTTTTT. Protein sequence: CASSGWEGRRFSGELFF. This chain links TRBV5-8 with TRBJ2-2; 7 positions match TRBD2. The V gene end was trimmed by 4 bases and the J gene end by 6 bases; junction bases not matched to a gene: 15. CDR1 SGHTS and CDR2 YDEGEE come from the germline V gene. This CDR3 comprises 17 residues.

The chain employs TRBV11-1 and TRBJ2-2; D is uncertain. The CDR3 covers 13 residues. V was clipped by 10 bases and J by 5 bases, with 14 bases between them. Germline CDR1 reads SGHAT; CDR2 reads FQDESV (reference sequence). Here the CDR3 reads CATTDGWTGELFF. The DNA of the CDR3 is TGTGCCACTACCGACGGTTGGACCGGGGAGCTGTTTTTT. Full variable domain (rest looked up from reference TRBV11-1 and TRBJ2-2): EAEVAQSPRYKITEKSQAVAFWCDPISGHATLYWYRQILGQGPELLVQFQDESVVDDSQLPKDRFSAERLKGVDSTLKIQPAELGDSAMYLCATTDGWTGELFFGEGSRLTVL.

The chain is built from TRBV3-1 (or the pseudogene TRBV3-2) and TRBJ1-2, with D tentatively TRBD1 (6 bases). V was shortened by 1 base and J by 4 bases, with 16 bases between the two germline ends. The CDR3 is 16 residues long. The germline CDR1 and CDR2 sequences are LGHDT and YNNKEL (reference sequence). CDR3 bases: TGTGCCAGCAGCCAAGGGCCCCTACAGGGAGGCTATGGCTACACCTTC. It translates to CASSQGPLQGGYGYTF.

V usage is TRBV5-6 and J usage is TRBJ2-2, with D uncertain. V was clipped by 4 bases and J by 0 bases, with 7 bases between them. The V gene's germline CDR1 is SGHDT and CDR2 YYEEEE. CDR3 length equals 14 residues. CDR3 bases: TGTGCCAGCAGCCCTCTGGCGAACACCGGGGAGCTGTTTTTT. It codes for CASSPLANTGELFF.

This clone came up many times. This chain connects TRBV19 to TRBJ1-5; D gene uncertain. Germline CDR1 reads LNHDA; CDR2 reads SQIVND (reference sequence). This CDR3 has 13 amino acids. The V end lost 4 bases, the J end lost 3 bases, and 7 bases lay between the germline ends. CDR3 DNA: TGTGCCAGTAGTACGCACAACAATCAGCCCCAGCATTTT. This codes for CASSTHNNQPQHF.

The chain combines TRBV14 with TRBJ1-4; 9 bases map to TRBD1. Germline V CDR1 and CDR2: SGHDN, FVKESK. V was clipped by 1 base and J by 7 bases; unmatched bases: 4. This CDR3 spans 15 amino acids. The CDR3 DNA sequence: TGTGCCAGCAGCCAAGGTGGACAGGGGCGTGAAAAACTGTTTTTT. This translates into CASSQGGQGREKLFF.

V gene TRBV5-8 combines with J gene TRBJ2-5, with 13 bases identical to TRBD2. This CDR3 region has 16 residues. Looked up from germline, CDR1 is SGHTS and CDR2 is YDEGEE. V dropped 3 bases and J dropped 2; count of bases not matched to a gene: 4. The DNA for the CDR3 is TGTGCCAGCAGCTCGGGACTAGCGGGAATACAAGAGACCCAGTACTTC. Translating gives CASSSGLAGIQETQYF.

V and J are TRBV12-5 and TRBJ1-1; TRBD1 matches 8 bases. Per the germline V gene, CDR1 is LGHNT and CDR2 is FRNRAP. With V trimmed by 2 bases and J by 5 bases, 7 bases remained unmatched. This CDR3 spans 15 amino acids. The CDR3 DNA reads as TGTGCTAGTGGTTTGTCTCCAGGGGGCCATACTGAAGCTTTCTTT. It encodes CASGLSPGGHTEAFF.

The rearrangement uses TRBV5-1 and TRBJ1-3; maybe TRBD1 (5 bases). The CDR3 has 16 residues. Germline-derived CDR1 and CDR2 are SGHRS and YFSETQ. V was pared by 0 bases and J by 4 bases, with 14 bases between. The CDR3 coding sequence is TGCGCCAGCAGCTTGGATCCGGGGACGGGAGGAAACACCATATATTTT. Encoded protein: CASSLDPGTGGNTIYF.

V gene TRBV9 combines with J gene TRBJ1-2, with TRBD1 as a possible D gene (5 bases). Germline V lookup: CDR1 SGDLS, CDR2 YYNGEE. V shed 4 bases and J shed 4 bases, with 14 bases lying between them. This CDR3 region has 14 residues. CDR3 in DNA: TGTGCCAGCAGCTACCGAACCGGGGCCTATGGCTACACCTTC. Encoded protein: CASSYRTGAYGYTF.

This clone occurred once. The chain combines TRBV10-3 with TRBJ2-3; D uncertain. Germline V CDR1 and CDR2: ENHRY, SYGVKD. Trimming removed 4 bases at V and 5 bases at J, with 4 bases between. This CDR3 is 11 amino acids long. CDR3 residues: CAISVRDTQYF. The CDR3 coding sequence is TGTGCCATCAGTGTAAGAGATACGCAGTATTTT.

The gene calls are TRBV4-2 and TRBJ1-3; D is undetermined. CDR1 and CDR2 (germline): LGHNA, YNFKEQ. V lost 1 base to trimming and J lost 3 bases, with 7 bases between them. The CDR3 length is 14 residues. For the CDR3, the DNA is TGTGCCAGCAGCCAAGGCAGGAATGGAAACACCATATATTTT. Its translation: CASSQGRNGNTIYF.

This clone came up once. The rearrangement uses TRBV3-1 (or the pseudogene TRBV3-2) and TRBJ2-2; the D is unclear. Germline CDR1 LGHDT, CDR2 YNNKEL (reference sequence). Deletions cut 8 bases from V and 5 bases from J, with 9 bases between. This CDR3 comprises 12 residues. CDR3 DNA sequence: TGTGCCAGCGGTTTCCAGACCGGGGAGCTGTTTTTT. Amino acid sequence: CASGFQTGELFF.

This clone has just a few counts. The DNA for the CDR3 is TGTGCCAGCAGTTCTACACAGGGCCTCGAGCAGTACTTC. Protein product: CASSSTQGLEQYF. This sequence joins TRBV6-2 or TRBV6-3 and TRBJ2-7; weak D call: TRBD1 (6 bases). Trimming cost V 4 bases and J 6 bases, with 13 bases left between them. The CDR3 is 13 residues long. Germline CDR1 and CDR2: MNHEY and SVGEGT.

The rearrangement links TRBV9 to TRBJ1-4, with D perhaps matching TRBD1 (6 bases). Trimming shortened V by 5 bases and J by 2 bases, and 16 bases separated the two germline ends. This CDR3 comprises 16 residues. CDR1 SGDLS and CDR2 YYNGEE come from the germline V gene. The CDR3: CASSWDGGGTNEKLFF. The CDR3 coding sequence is TGTGCCAGCAGTTGGGATGGAGGGGGGACTAATGAAAAACTGTTTTTT.

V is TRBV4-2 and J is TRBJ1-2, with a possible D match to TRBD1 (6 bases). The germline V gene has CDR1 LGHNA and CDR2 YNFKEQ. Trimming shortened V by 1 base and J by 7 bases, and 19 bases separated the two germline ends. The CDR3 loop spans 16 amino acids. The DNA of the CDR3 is TGTGCCAGCAGCCAAGGTTATAAGGGGGGGACGGGTGGCTACACCTTC. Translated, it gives CASSQGYKGGTGGYTF.

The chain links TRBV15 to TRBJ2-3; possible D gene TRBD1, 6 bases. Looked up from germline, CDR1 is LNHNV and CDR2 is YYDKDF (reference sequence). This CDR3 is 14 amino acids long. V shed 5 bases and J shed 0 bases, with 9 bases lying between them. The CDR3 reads CATSLGTSTDTQYF. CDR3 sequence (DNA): TGTGCCACCAGCTTAGGGACAAGCACAGATACGCAGTATTTT. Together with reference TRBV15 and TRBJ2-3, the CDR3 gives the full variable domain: DAMVIQNPRYQVTQFGKPVTLSCSQTLNHNVMYWYQQKSSQAPKLLFHYYDKDFNNEADTPDNFQSRRPNTSFCFLDIRSPGLGDTAMYLCATSLGTSTDTQYFGPGTRLTVL.